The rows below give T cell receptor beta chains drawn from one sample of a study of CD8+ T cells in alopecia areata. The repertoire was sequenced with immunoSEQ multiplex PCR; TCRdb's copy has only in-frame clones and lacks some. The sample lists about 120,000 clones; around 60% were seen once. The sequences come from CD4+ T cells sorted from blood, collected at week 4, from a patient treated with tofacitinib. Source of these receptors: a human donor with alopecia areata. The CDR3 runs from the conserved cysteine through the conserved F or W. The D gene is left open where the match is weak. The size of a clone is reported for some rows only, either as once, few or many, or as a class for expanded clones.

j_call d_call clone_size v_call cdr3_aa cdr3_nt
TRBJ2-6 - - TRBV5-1 CASSLAGLGGSGANVLTF TGCGCCAGCAGCTTGGCCGGACTCGGGGGCTCTGGGGCCAACGTCCTGACTTTC
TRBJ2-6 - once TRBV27 CASSSTSGANVLTF TGTGCCAGCAGTTCGACGAGTGGAGCCAACGTCCTGACTTTC
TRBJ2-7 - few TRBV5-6 CASSFLEALPSQYF TGTGCCAGCAGCTTTCTCGAGGCCTTGCCCTCGCAGTACTTC
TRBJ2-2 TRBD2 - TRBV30 CAWSALAGFNTGELFF TGTGCCTGGAGCGCACTAGCGGGTTTTAACACCGGGGAGCTGTTTTTT
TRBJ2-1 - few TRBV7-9 CASSQTGTAYNEQFF TGTGCCAGCAGCCAAACCGGGACGGCCTACAATGAGCAGTTCTTC
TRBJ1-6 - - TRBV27 CASSLDWNSPLHF TGTGCCAGCAGTTTAGATTGGAATTCACCCCTCCACTTT
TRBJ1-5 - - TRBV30 CAWSIDSNQPQHF TGTGCCTGGAGCATTGACAGCAATCAGCCCCAGCATTTT
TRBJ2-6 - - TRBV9 CASSVGDGSGANVLTF TGTGCCAGCAGCGTAGGCGACGGCTCTGGGGCCAACGTCCTGACTTTC
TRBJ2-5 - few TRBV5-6 CASSGGGETQYF TGTGCCAGCAGCGGGGGGGGCGAGACCCAGTACTTC
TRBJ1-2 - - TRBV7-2 CASAPDRNYGYTF TGTGCCAGCGCTCCGGATCGTAACTATGGCTACACCTTC
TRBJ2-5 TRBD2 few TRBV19 CASTSGEQETQYF TGTGCCAGTACTAGCGGGGAGCAAGAGACCCAGTACTTC
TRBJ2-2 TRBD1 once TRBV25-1 CASREWGTGGRNELFF TGTGCCAGCCGCGAGTGGGGGACAGGGGGCCGAAATGAGCTGTTTTTT
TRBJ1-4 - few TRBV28 CASTGPEKANEKLFF TGTGCCAGCACCGGCCCAGAGAAGGCTAATGAAAAACTGTTTTTT
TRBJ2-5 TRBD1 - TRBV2 CASSYDRGGQETQYF TGTGCCAGCAGCTACGACAGGGGGGGCCAAGAGACCCAGTACTTC
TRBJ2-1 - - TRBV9 CASSVEQFYNEQFF TGTGCCAGCAGCGTAGAACAGTTTTACAATGAGCAGTTCTTC
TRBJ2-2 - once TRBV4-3 CASSQVGNTGELFF TGCGCCAGCAGCCAAGTCGGGAACACCGGGGAGCTGTTTTTT
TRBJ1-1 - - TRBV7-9 CASSTFIRGTEAFF TGTGCCAGCAGCACATTCATACGGGGGACTGAAGCTTTCTTT
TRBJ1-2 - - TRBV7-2 CASSRDTGFYGYTF TGTGCCAGCAGCCGGGACACTGGATTTTATGGCTACACCTTC
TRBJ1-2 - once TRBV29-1 CSVDGQGGYTF TGCAGCGTTGACGGGCAGGGTGGCTACACCTTC
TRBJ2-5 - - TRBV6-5 CASSEDWGMETQYF TGTGCCAGCAGTGAAGATTGGGGGATGGAGACCCAGTACTTC
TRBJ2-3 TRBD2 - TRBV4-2 CASSQGTSGGADTQYF TGTGCCAGCAGCCAAGGGACTAGCGGGGGAGCTGATACGCAGTATTTT
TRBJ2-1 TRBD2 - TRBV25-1 CASIAGLSYNEQFF TGTGCAAGTATAGCGGGACTCTCCTACAATGAGCAGTTCTTC
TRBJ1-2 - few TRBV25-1 CASSDRTVDYGYTF TGTGCCAGCAGTGACAGGACAGTCGACTATGGCTACACCTTC